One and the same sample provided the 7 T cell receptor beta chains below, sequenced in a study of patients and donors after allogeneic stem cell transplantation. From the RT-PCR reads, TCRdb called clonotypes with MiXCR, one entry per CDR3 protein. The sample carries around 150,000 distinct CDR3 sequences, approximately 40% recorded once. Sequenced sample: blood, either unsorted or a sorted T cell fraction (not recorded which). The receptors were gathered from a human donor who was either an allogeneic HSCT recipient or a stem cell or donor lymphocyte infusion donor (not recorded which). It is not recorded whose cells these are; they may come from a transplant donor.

CDR3 protein: CASSVRDSILAETDTQYF. In DNA, the CDR3 is TGTGCCAGCAGTGTCCGGGACAGTATACTAGCGGAAACAGATACGCAGTATTTT. The chain joins TRBV28 to TRBJ2-3; tentative D call: TRBD2 (8 bases). Germline lookup yields CDR1 MDHEN and CDR2 SYDVKM. This CDR3 region has 18 residues. V was trimmed by 5 bases and J by 3 bases, leaving 24 bases between them.

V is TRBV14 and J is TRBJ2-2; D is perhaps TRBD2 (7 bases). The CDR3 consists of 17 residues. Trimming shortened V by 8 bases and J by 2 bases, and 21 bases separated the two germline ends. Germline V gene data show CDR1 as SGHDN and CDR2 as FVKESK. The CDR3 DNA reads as TGTGCCAGCCGTGACGGGGGGCAGGTTCAAAACACCGGGGAGCTGTTTTTT. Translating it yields CASRDGGQVQNTGELFF.

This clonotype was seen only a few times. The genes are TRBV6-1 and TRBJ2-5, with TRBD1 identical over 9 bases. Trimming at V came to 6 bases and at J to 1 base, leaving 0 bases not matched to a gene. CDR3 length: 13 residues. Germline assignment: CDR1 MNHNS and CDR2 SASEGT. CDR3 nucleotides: TGTGCCAGCAGGGGACAGGGCCAAGAGACCCAGTACTTC. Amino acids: CASRGQGQETQYF.

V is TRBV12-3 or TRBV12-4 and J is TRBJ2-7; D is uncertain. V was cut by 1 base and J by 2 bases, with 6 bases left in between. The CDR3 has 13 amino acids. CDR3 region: CASSLGRTYEQYF. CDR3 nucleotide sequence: TGTGCCAGCAGTTTAGGCAGGACCTACGAGCAGTACTTC.

CDR3 region: CASSQDRETGAQNYGYTF. CDR3 coding DNA: TGCGCCAGCAGCCAAGATCGGGAGACAGGGGCTCAAAACTATGGCTACACCTTC. This rearrangement joins TRBV4-3 to TRBJ1-2; 8 bases align to TRBD1. The CDR3 runs to 18 residues. Germline assignment: CDR1 LGHNA and CDR2 YSLEER. Germline trimming cut 0 bases from V and 2 bases from J; bases unmatched to any gene: 11.

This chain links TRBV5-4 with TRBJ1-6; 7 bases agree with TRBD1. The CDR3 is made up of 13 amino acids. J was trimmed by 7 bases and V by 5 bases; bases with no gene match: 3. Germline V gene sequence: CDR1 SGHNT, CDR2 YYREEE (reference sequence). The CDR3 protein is CASRTGINSPLHF. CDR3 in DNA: TGTGCCAGCAGGACAGGGATCAATTCACCCCTCCACTTT.

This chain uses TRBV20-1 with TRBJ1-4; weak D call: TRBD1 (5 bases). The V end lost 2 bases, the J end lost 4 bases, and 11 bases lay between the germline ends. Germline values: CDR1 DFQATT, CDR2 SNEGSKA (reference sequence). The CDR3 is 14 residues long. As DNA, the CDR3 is TGCAGTGCTAGATCCGGGACCTATAATGAAAAACTGTTTTTT. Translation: CSARSGTYNEKLFF.